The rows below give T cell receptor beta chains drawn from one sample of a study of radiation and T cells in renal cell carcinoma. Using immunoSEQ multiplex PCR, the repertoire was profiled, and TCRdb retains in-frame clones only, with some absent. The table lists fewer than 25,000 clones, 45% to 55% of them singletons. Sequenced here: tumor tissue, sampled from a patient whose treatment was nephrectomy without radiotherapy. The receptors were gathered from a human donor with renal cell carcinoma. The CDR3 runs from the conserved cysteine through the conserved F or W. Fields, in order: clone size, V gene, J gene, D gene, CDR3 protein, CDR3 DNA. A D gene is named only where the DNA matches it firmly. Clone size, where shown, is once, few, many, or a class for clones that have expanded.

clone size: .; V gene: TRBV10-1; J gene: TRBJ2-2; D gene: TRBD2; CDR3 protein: CASSEISSGGAWTGELFF; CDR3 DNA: TGCGCCAGCAGTGAAATATCCAGCGGGGGGGCCTGGACCGGGGAGCTGTTTTTT
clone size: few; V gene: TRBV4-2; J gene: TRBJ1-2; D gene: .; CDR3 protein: CASSQAAGRGYTF; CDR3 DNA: TGTGCCAGCAGCCAAGCCGCAGGGCGCGGCTACACCTTC
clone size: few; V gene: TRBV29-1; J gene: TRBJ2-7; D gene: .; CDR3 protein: CSVEEGLLGEQYF; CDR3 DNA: TGCAGCGTTGAAGAGGGACTTTTAGGCGAGCAGTACTTC
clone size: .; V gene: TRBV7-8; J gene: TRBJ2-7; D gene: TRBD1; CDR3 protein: CASSPGQGGKQYF; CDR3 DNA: TGTGCCAGCAGCCCCGGACAGGGGGGGAAGCAGTACTTC
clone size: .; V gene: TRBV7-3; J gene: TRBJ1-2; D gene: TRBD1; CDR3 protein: CASSFQGARGYTF; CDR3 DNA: TGTGCCAGCAGCTTCCAGGGGGCGCGAGGCTACACCTTC
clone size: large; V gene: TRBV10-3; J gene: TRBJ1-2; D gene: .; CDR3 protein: CAISESGDGGYTF; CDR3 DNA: TGTGCCATCAGTGAGTCAGGGGATGGTGGCTACACCTTC
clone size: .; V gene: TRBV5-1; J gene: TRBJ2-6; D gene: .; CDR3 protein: CASTVAWGPGSGANVLTF; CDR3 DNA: TGCGCCAGCACAGTAGCGTGGGGGCCCGGTTCTGGGGCCAACGTCCTGACTTTC
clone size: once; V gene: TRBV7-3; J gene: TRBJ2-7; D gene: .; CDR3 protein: CASSPGRNSYEQYF; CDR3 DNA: TGTGCCAGCAGCCCGGGACGAAACTCCTACGAGCAGTACTTC
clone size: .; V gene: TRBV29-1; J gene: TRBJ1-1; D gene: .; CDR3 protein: CSVVRDTEAFF; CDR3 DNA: TGCAGCGTTGTGCGCGACACTGAAGCTTTCTTT
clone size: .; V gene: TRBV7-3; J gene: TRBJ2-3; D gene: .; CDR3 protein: CASSWGASTDTQYF; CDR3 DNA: TGTGCCAGCAGCTGGGGGGCTAGCACAGATACGCAGTATTTT
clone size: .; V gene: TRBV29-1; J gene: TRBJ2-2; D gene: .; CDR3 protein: CSAKTGPYTGELFF; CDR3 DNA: TGCAGCGCTAAAACAGGGCCCTACACCGGGGAGCTGTTTTTT
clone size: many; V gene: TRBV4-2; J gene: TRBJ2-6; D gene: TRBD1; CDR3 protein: CASSQDGTVEEGANVLTF; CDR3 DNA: TGTGCCAGCAGCCAAGATGGGACAGTCGAGGAGGGGGCCAACGTCCTGACTTTC
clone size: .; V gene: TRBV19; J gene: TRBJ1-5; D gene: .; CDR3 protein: CASNRGQSNQPQHF; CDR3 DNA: TGTGCCAGTAACCGGGGGCAGTCCAATCAGCCCCAGCATTTT
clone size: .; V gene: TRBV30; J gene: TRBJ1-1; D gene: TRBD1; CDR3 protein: CAWSRDRNTEAFF; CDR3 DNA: TGTGCCTGGAGTCGGGACAGGAACACTGAAGCTTTCTTT
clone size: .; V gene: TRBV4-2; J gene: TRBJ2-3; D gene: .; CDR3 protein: CASSQVQDTQYF; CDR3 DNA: TGTGCCAGCAGCCAAGTTCAGGATACGCAGTATTTT
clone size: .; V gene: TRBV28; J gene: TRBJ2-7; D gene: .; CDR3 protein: CASSLGTTYEQYF; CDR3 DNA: TGTGCCAGCAGCCTCGGGACCACCTACGAGCAGTACTTC
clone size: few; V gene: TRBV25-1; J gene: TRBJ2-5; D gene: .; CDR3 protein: CASSDSQIGETQYF; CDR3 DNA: TGTGCCAGCAGTGATTCCCAGATTGGAGAGACCCAGTACTTC
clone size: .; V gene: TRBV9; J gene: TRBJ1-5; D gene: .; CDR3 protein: CASSVAGEGNQPQHF; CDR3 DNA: TGTGCCAGCAGCGTAGCAGGGGAAGGCAATCAGCCCCAGCATTTT
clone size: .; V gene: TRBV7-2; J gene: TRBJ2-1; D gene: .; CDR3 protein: CASSVEYNEQFF; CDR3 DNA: TGTGCCAGCAGCGTCGAGTACAATGAGCAGTTCTTC
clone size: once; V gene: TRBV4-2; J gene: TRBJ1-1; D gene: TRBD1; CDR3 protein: CASSRFLQGGTEAFF; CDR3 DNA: TGTGCCAGCAGCCGCTTTCTACAGGGGGGCACTGAAGCTTTCTTT
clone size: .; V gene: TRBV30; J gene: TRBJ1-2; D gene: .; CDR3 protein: CAWRTLNPGHRWCYTF; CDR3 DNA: TGTGCCTGGAGAACACTCAACCCGGGACACCGGTGGTGCTACACCTTC
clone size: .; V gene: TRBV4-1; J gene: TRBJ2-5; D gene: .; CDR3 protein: CASSQEVNQETQYF; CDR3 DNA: TGCGCCAGCAGCCAAGAGGTAAACCAAGAGACCCAGTACTTC
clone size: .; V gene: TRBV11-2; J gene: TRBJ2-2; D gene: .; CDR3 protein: CASSLLSGTTGELFF; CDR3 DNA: TGTGCCAGCAGCCTACTATCAGGTACCACCGGGGAGCTGTTTTTT
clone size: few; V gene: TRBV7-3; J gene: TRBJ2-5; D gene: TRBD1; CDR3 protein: CASSRDRAQETQYF; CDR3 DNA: TGTGCCAGCAGTCGAGACAGGGCACAAGAGACCCAGTACTTC
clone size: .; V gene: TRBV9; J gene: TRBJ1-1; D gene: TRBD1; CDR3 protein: CASSDRDRRPMNTEAFF; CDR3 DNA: TGTGCCAGCAGCGACCGGGACAGGCGCCCCATGAACACTGAAGCTTTCTTT
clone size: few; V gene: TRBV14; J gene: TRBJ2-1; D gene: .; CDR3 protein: CASSPGPSSYNEQFF; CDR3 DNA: TGTGCCAGCAGCCCTGGACCGAGCTCCTACAATGAGCAGTTCTTC
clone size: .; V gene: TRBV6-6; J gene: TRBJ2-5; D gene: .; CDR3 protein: CASSYSEVGTETQYF; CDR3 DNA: TGTGCCAGCAGTTACTCGGAAGTGGGCACAGAGACCCAGTACTTC
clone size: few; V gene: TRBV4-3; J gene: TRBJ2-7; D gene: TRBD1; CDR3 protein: CASRHRDRGLYEQYF; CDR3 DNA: TGCGCCAGCAGACACCGGGACAGGGGGCTTTACGAGCAGTACTTC
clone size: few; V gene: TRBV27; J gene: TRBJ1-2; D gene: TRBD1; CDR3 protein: CASSRQGGRGGYTF; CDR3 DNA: TGTGCCAGCAGTAGACAGGGAGGGCGGGGTGGCTACACCTTC
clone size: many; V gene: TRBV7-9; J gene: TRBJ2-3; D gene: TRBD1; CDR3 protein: CASSLSGGKTDTQYF; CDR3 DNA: TGTGCCAGCAGCTTATCAGGGGGCAAGACAGATACGCAGTATTTT
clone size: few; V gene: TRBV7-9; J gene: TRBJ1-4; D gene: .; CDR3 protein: CASSAREEKLFF; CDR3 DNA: TGTGCCAGCAGCGCACGGGAGGAAAAACTGTTTTTT
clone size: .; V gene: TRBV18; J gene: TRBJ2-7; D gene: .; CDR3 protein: CASCQRRGYEQYF; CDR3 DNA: TGTGCCAGCTGCCAGAGGAGGGGCTACGAGCAGTACTTC
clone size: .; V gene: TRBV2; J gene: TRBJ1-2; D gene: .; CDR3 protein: CASSEVEYGYTF; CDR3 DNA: TGTGCCAGCAGTGAAGTCGAGTATGGCTACACCTTC
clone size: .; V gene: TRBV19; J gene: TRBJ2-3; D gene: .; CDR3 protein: CASSISASYPTDTQYF; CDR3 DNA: TGTGCCAGTAGTATCAGTGCATCCTACCCCACAGATACGCAGTATTTT
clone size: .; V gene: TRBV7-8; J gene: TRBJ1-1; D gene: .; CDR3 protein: CASSPGRGNTEAFF; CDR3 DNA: TGTGCCAGCAGCCCAGGGAGGGGGAACACTGAAGCTTTCTTT
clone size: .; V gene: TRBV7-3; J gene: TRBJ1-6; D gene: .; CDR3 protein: CASSLRPGTLLHF; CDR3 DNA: TGTGCCAGCAGCTTAAGACCCGGGACACTCCTCCACTTT
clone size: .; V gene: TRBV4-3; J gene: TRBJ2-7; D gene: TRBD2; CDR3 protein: CASSQGSSGITGTYEQYF; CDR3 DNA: TGCGCCAGCAGCCAAGGTTCTAGCGGGATTACCGGCACCTACGAGCAGTACTTC
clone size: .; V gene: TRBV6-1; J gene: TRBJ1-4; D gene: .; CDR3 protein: CASSERVEGGIVANEKLFF; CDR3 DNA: TGTGCCAGCAGTGAAAGGGTGGAGGGGGGAATAGTTGCTAATGAAAAACTGTTTTTT
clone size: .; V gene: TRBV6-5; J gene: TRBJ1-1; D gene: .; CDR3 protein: CASSYSVGGAGTEAFF; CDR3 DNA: TGTGCCAGCAGTTACTCTGTCGGGGGCGCGGGGACTGAAGCTTTCTTT